These 20 T cell receptor beta chains came from one sample sequenced in a study of blood T cells in healthy people across ages. A second PCR, run for about 7 to 11 cycles, used a sample-barcoded 5' primer plus a J-beta primer mix. MiXCR, applied by TCRdb to the 5' RACE reads, yields one record per CDR3 protein. This table holds more than 700,000 distinct CDR3 sequences, 35% to 50% found once. The sample comprised blood. These receptor sequences come from a man of 80 years or more in good health.

CDR3 amino acids: CASSYLGFGGRGKETLYF. The CDR3 region has the DNA TGTGCCAGCAGTTATCTCGGATTTGGCGGGAGGGGAAAAGAGACCCTGTACTTC. V usage is TRBV6-2 or TRBV6-3 and J usage is TRBJ2-7; 9 bases are shared with TRBD2. The trim removed 3 bases at V and 12 bases at J, leaving 24 bases unmatched. CDR3 length: 18 amino acids. CDR1 and CDR2 from the germline V gene are MNHEY and SVGEGT.

This clonotype was seen a few times. This chain links TRBV6-2 or TRBV6-3 with TRBJ1-2, with unresolved D. Germline V gene data show CDR1 as MNHEY and CDR2 as SVGEGT. The CDR3 spans 17 residues. Trimming removed 5 bases from V and 4 bases from J, with 23 bases in between. In nucleotides, the CDR3 is TGTGCCAGCAGTAAGGTTCCGAGGGCAGGAGAGTTCTATGGCTACACCTTC. Protein: CASSKVPRAGEFYGYTF.

This clonotype was found a few times. The rearrangement links TRBV7-3 to TRBJ2-1; 7 bases fit TRBD2. J gave up 0 bases and V 0 bases, and 8 bases lay outside the gene matches. Germline V CDR1 and CDR2: SGHTA, FQGTGA. The CDR3 length is 18 residues. For the CDR3, the DNA is TGTGCCAGCAGCTTAACGGGGGGGACCTCGAGCTCCTACAATGAGCAGTTCTTC. Its protein product is CASSLTGGTSSSYNEQFF. The entire variable domain, with the rest obtained from reference TRBV7-3 and TRBJ2-1, is as follows: GAGVSQTPSNKVTEKGKYVELRCDPISGHTALYWYRQSLGQGPEFLIYFQGTGAADDSGLPNDRFFAVRPEGSVSTLKIQRTERGDSAVYLCASSLTGGTSSSYNEQFFGPGTRLTVL.

The CDR3: CASSAADRAIHTDTQYF. In DNA form, the CDR3 reads TGTGCCAGCAGTGCGGCCGACAGGGCCATCCACACAGATACGCAGTATTTT. The genes are TRBV25-1 and TRBJ2-3; 7 positions agree with TRBD1. This CDR3 region has 17 residues. In germline, CDR1 is MGHDK, CDR2 SYGVNS. The ends lost 4 bases at V and 2 bases at J; junction bases unmatched: 12.

V gene TRBV6-2 or TRBV6-3 combines with J gene TRBJ2-1; unclear D gene. Trimming shortened V by 4 bases and J by 5 bases, and 18 bases separated the two germline ends. This CDR3 is 16 amino acids long. CDR1 and CDR2 (germline): MNHEY, SVGEGT. The CDR3 DNA follows: TGTGCCAGCAGTTCCTTGGACCGATTAACTCACAATGAGCAGTTCTTC. This encodes CASSSLDRLTHNEQFF.

V and J are TRBV5-1 and TRBJ2-7; TRBD1 matches 7 bases. The CDR3 has 17 residues. From germline, CDR1 is SGHRS and CDR2 YFSETQ. Trimming at V came to 0 bases and at J to 2 bases, leaving 11 bases not matched to a gene. As DNA, the CDR3 is TGCGCCAGCAGCTTGGGAGTCGTGACAGGGATCGCCTACGAGCAGTACTTC. Translated, it gives CASSLGVVTGIAYEQYF.

This clonotype came up a few times. The V gene is TRBV20-1, the J gene TRBJ2-7; 7 bases are shared with TRBD1. Germline-derived CDR1 and CDR2 are DFQATT and SNEGSKA (reference sequence). Trimming removed 3 bases from V and 2 bases from J; junction bases left unmatched: 10. The CDR3 totals 15 residues. CDR3 sequence reads: CSARSDRETTYEQYF. The CDR3 DNA reads TGCAGTGCTAGGTCCGACAGGGAGACAACCTACGAGCAGTACTTC.

The gene calls are TRBV24-1 and TRBJ1-5, with D perhaps matching TRBD1 (5 bases). The germline gives CDR1 KGHDR, CDR2 SFDVKD. This CDR3 has 13 residues. Between the trimmed V and J ends, which lost 2 bases and 6 bases, there was a span of 7 bases. The CDR3 bases are TGTGCCACCAGTGATTCAGGGATTCAGCCCCAGCATTTT. This codes for CATSDSGIQPQHF.

Regarding this clonotype: A much larger clone is a single base away; this may be a read error. The rearrangement joins TRBV20-1 to TRBJ1-5; no reliable D call. The CDR3 runs to 13 residues. Per germline, CDR1 DFQATT and CDR2 SNEGSKA (reference sequence). V lost 1 base to trimming and J lost 4 bases, with 8 bases between them. The CDR3 region is CSARGGGNQPQHF. CDR3 DNA sequence: TGCAGTGCTAGAGGGGGAGGGAATCAGCCCCAGCATTTT.

This chain joins TRBV7-3 and TRBJ1-1; D ambiguous. CDR1 is SGHTA, CDR2 FQGTGA, per germline. Trimming cost V 5 bases and J 0 bases, with 13 bases left between them. CDR3 length: 15 residues. CDR3 DNA: TGTGCCAGCAGCCTAGACGACGGAATGAACACTGAAGCTTTCTTT. Translation gives CASSLDDGMNTEAFF.

This chain connects TRBV10-3 to TRBJ2-2; D call uncertain. Germline values: CDR1 ENHRY, CDR2 SYGVKD. V was clipped by 10 bases and J by 4 bases, with 22 bases between them. CDR3 size: 16 residues. CDR3 sequence (DNA): TGTGCCACCACTCCCGGTTGGGCGGTCGGCACCGGGGAGCTGTTTTTT. Translated, it gives CATTPGWAVGTGELFF.

The chain carries TRBV10-3 and TRBJ2-1, with D perhaps TRBD1 or TRBD2 (5 bases each). Per the germline V gene, CDR1 is ENHRY and CDR2 is SYGVKD. This CDR3 region has 14 residues. V was trimmed by 2 bases and J by 9 bases, leaving 14 bases between them. The CDR3 is CAISEGGSVSEQFF. CDR3 DNA sequence: TGTGCCATCAGTGAGGGGGGATCGGTCAGTGAGCAGTTCTTC.

This clonotype appeared many times. This chain connects TRBV29-1 to TRBJ2-7, with a weak D call TRBD1 (6 bases). Germline V gene data show CDR1 as SQVTM and CDR2 as ANQGSEA. V shed 7 bases and J shed 3 bases, with 16 bases lying between them. There are 13 residues in the CDR3. In DNA, the CDR3 is TGCAGCGGTGGGGCAGGGGTTGGCTACGAGCAGTACTTC. It specifies CSGGAGVGYEQYF.

J is TRBJ2-3 and V is TRBV7-6; D unresolved. Germline V gives CDR1 SGHVS, CDR2 FNYEAQ. V was pared by 5 bases and J by 4 bases, with 13 bases between. The CDR3 spans 14 residues. The CDR3 bases are TGTGCCAGCAGCCCCGCCTTGGCGGCAGATACGCAGTATTTT. Its protein is CASSPALAADTQYF.

This clonotype occurred a few times. The CDR3 DNA follows: TGCAGTGCTTGGGGCACGAATAATGAAAAACTGTTTTTT. Amino acids: CSAWGTNNEKLFF. The rearrangement joins TRBV20-1 to TRBJ1-4; a weak D match, TRBD1 (5 bases). The CDR3 contains 13 residues. Germline V gene lookup returns CDR1 DFQATT and CDR2 SNEGSKA (reference sequence). The V and J ends lost 5 bases and 4 bases respectively, with 11 bases between them.

This chain joins TRBV20-1 and TRBJ2-5; 10 nucleotides match TRBD2. In germline, CDR1 is DFQATT, CDR2 SNEGSKA (reference sequence). The CDR3 consists of 15 residues. The ends lost 4 bases at V and 11 bases at J; junction bases unmatched: 16. The CDR3 spells CSANGAGGPSNEQYF. The CDR3 nucleotides are TGCAGTGCTAATGGAGCGGGAGGGCCCTCTAATGAGCAGTACTTC.

At least ten counts were recorded for this clonotype. The V and J genes are TRBV18 and TRBJ2-7; no firm D call. The V gene's germline CDR1 is KGHSH and CDR2 LQKENI. Trimming cost V 8 bases and J 3 bases, with 8 bases left between them. The CDR3 is 11 residues long. CDR3 nucleotide sequence: TGTGCCAGCAGTCCCCGCTACGAGCAGTACTTC. Translating gives CASSPRYEQYF.

In the case of this clonotype: One junction end disagrees with the germline gene, perhaps due to a read error. This rearrangement joins TRBV30 to TRBJ2-1; D remains ambiguous. This CDR3 is built from 16 residues. CDR1 GTSNPN and CDR2 SVGIG come from the germline V gene (reference sequence). CDR3 DNA: TGTGCTTGGAGTGTACCCGGAAAGATCTCCTACAATGAGCAGTTCTTC. It is translated as CAWSVPGKISYNEQFF. The entire variable domain, with the rest obtained from reference TRBV30 and TRBJ2-1, is as follows: SQTIHQWPATLVQPVGSPLSLECTVEGTSNPNLYWYRQAAGRGLQLLFYSVGIGQISSEVPQNLSASRPQDRQFILSSKKLLLSDSGFYLCAWSVPGKISYNEQFFGPGTRLTVL.

This sequence joins TRBV2 and TRBJ1-4, with D unclear. Per the germline V gene, CDR1 is SNHLY and CDR2 is FYNNEI. V lost 6 bases and J lost 8, with 16 bases in between. This CDR3 has 14 residues. CDR3 DNA: TGTGCCAGCAGGGGAGATCGGCGAAGCGAAAAACTGTTTTTT. It yields the protein CASRGDRRSEKLFF.

As concerns this clonotype: Since a much larger clone is just one base distant, this may be a read error. This sequence joins TRBV13 and TRBJ1-6, with a weak D call TRBD1 (5 bases). The CDR3 spans 17 residues. CDR1 PRHDT and CDR2 FYEKMQ come from the germline V gene (reference sequence). CDR3 DNA sequence: TGTTCCAGCAGCTTAGGGGACGCGAGCTCCTATAATTCACCCCTCCACTTT. Protein: CSSSLGDASSYNSPLHF.